This section outlines one TCR beta chain sequence together with its context. Its antigen is still unknown. This record comes from a study of T cell repertoires in cytomegalovirus infection. Whole-study context: The authors used CMV epitopes that were HLA-C-restricted (recently identified) and HLA-B-restricted (well studied). Both a matching HLA type and CMV infection were indicated by public TCR beta signatures. Study observations and caveats: What dominated the ex vivo response were HLA-C-restricted CMV-specific TCR beta clonotypes.

TCRdb used MiXCR to reprocess the reads, holding one entry per CDR3 protein. The table records just under 500,000 distinct CDR3 sequences, 33% of them present only once. CDR1 and CDR2 from the germline V gene are SGHVT and SQSDAQ. The CDR3 consists of 13 residues. V was cut by 4 bases and J by 9 bases, with 13 bases left in between. Sample: cultured PBMCs, taken from culture after CMV antigen stimulation. The sequence came from a human donor in good health (CMV status not recorded). Some clones in this sample may be carry-over from other donors' samples. This sequence joins TRBV7-4 and TRBJ2-1, with D possibly called TRBD1 or TRBD2 (6 bases each). The CDR3 bases are TGTGCCAGCAGCTCGGGGGCTAGTGGTGAGCAGTTCTTC. This translates into CASSSGASGEQFF.